The text below deals with one T cell receptor beta chain. The CDR3 end shows no conserved phenylalanine or tryptophan, and so a read error is likely. TCR beta cDNA was prepared out of roughly 450 ng total RNA by means of a constant-region primer. It was through three nested multiplex PCR rounds of slightly modified ARM-PCR that TCR beta libraries arose. TCRdb reanalysed the multiplex PCR reads using MiXCR and keeps one entry per CDR3 protein. Among 100,000 or so distinct CDR3 sequences, around 80% were seen once, and the ten largest hold approximately 20%. The data derive from a study of tumor-infiltrating lymphocytes in primary liver carcinoma. The study co-extracted DNA and RNA from approximately 20-30 mg of unsorted bulk tissue. This TCR was sampled from a man between 35 and 55 years old with primary liver carcinoma and hepatitis B virus infection. Sequencing was carried out using liver tumor tissue from sampling region 3. Noted subset: tumor region T3, left-lateral pole.

The CDR3 DNA is TGTGCCAGTAGTGAAGTAACACTGGGAGCCAAAAACATTCAGTACTTA. It yields the protein CASSEVTLGAKNIQYL. The chain combines TRBV6-1 with TRBJ2-4; D ambiguous. The CDR3 sequence is 16 residues long. In germline, CDR1 is MNHNS, CDR2 SASEGT.